This TCR beta chain was observed in a study of cytomegalovirus exposure and HLA in healthy donors. Whole-study results and caveats: About 87% or about 30% of the time was how often most TCR beta V segments were productive, according to an earlier analysis.

PCR involved 60 Vbeta and 13 Jbeta primers. Libraries were prepared by immunoSEQ multiplex PCR; TCRdb keeps only in-frame clonotypes and omits some of them. The table lists over 100,000 clones, roughly 82% of them singletons, with approximately 4.2% in the top ten. The germline gives CDR1 ENHRY, CDR2 SYGVKD. The CDR3 runs 17 residues. This clone was observed a few times. The antigen remains unidentified. One end of the junction varies from germline; a read error may be responsible. This clonotype was sampled from a male donor in good health and CMV-seropositive. The chain is built from TRBV10-3 and TRBJ2-2; TRBD2 is a possible D gene (7 bases). The sample comprised PBMCs. The CDR3 region is CAIRPVRGSGDTGGLFF. DNA for the CDR3: TGTGCCATCAGACCGGTGAGGGGGAGCGGGGACACCGGGGGGCTGTTTTTT.